This T cell receptor (beta chain) was identified during a study of CD8+ T cells in alopecia areata (dated 2018 in TCRdb). A note on the overall study: The treated patients took part in an open-label pilot trial in which moderate-to-severe alopecia areata was treated with oral tofacitinib at 5 to 10 mg twice daily. Scalp tissue and sorted CD4+ and CD8+ peripheral blood T cells from patchy and totalis/universalis alopecia areata patients and from healthy controls were covered by human TCRbeta sequencing. Patients stayed on tofacitinib for 6 to 18 months and then had 6 months of follow-up off drug so that delayed response and recurrence could be assessed. RNA was obtained with the PAXgene miRNA kit for fixed scalp, the miRNeasy kit for PBMCs, and the RNeasy kit for mouse skin. In both human patients and the C3H/HeJ mouse model, the study applied high-throughput TCRbeta sequencing to look at T cell clonal expansion in alopecia areata. Scalp clonality was compared across normal scalp (n=4), patchy alopecia areata scalp (n=8), and alopecia totalis/universalis scalp (n=8). Patients on tofacitinib were biopsied at baseline and after 4 and 24 weeks of treatment, and several of the patients also had a later scalp biopsy. TCRbeta CDR3 regions were amplified by immunoSEQ multiplex PCR with 35 Vbeta forward and 13 Jbeta reverse primers. For the treated patients, the SALT score, which quantifies what percentage of scalp surface area is affected, served as the measure of disease severity. Results the study describes overall, beyond this receptor: Lesional scalp, especially in alopecia totalis/universalis, showed higher clonality and more expanded CD8+ clones than normal scalp, suggesting antigenic drive. Shared TCR sequences between patients were less evident than in mice, which may be partly attributable to HLA diversity in the patient population. Scalp clonality and the number of expanded CD8+ clones among the top 100 scalp clones were significantly decreased by tofacitinib. Because the treated cohort was small and had only one nonresponder, larger studies are needed to examine links between baseline CD8+ expansion and response. Many expanded lesional clones were found to persist in scalp and blood during tofacitinib treatment, and relapse after treatment cessation may be partly explained by this persistence. Scalp TCR repertoire analysis is complicated because resident alphabeta T cells in normal human skin are also sequenced, whereas mouse skin is dominated by gammadelta T cells.

This clone was seen more than once but under ten times. Its target antigen remains unknown. Per-nucleotide qualities are absent, and no much larger clonotype sits a single base away. The library was obtained by the immunoSEQ multiplex PCR assay. RNA was extracted from all samples and reverse transcribed into cDNA, which served as template for TCR sequencing. SuperScript III was used for first-strand cDNA synthesis, primed with a 2:1 mix of oligo-dT and random hexamers. A synthetic immune receptor repertoire was used to gauge amplification bias, and whatever bias remained was removed computationally. In the original analysis: After raw reads were preprocessed to remove errors, the CDR3 was defined following IMGT conventions as running from the conserved cysteine to phenylalanine. Clonality was computed as 1 minus the Shannon entropy, with the entropy normalized by log2 of the number of productive unique TCRs. Scalp TCRbeta sequences were cross-referenced with sorted blood CD4 and CD8 repertoires so that the CD4 or CD8 identity of scalp clones could be inferred. TCRdb took over this immuneACCESS table, retaining in-frame rearrangements with V and J assigned. Such tables are incomplete; in checked studies, under half of the missing clones stem from an unresolved V gene, and the remainder is unexplained. The D gene and trimming were derived from the DNA, and the V and J assignments and clone size from that table. This sample comprises about 74,000 clones, 25% to 30% of them detected only once. Under 15% of the sample goes to the ten largest clones.

This specimen's time point label, per the study, means: about four weeks on oral tofacitinib. Read against the paper, the sample's treatment or condition label means: oral pan-JAK inhibitor, 5-10 mg twice daily. From alopecia areata patients, peripheral blood was collected along with lesional scalp punch biopsies. PBMCs were isolated by density centrifugation and stained for CD3, CD4 and CD8, after which CD4+ and CD8+ T cells were sorted on a FACSAria. Reading from cysteine to phenylalanine, the CDR3 counts 15 amino acids. The kept DNA is CDR3 alone, 45 bases in frame from the first base. CDR1 SQVTM and CDR2 ANQGSEA were looked up in the germline V gene. V and J are trimmed by 3 bases and 0 bases, and the gene matches miss 7 bases of the junction.

Sequencing was performed on CD8+ T cells sorted from blood, taken at week 4, from a patient treated with tofacitinib. The chain uses TRBV29-1 and TRBJ1-2, and TRBD1 matches 7 of the central bases. The source is a human donor with alopecia areata. CDR3 protein: CSVDGDSTPNYGYTF. The DNA sequence follows: TGCAGCGTTGACGGGGACAGTACCCCTAACTATGGCTACACCTTC.